These 16 T cell receptor beta chains were all obtained from the same sample, sequenced in a study of cytomegalovirus exposure and HLA in healthy donors. Use of 60 Vbeta and 13 Jbeta primers characterized the PCR. The assay was immunoSEQ multiplex PCR, and TCRdb's table has in-frame clones only and misses some. The sample includes about 160,000 clones, more than 75% of them seen just once. Material: PBMCs. The receptor set was obtained from a girl aged 2-15 years in good health and CMV-seropositive.

This chain links TRBV27 with TRBJ2-3; D might be TRBD2 (6 bases). The V end was cut by 7 bases, the J end by 5 bases, with 19 bases between. The CDR3 length is 15 residues. Germline V lookup: CDR1 MNHEY, CDR2 SMNVEV (reference sequence). CDR3 bases: TGTGCCAGCAACCCCGGACCCGGGGGACTAGATACGCAGTATTTT. Residues: CASNPGPGGLDTQYF.

The J gene is TRBJ2-7, the V gene TRBV6-4; 8 positions agree with TRBD2. The germline gives CDR1 MRHNA, CDR2 SNTAGT. Trimming at V came to 3 bases and at J to 4 bases, leaving 17 bases not matched to a gene. The CDR3 is 18 residues long. CDR3 coding DNA: TGTGCCAGCAGTGATACCGGGAAAGAAGAAGCGGGAGCTTACGAGCAGTACTTC. This translates into CASSDTGKEEAGAYEQYF.

This clone was seen a handful of times. The chain combines TRBV5-5 with TRBJ1-3; 9 nucleotides agree with TRBD1. The germline gives CDR1 SGHKS, CDR2 YYEKEE (reference sequence). The CDR3 is 15 residues long. V was clipped by 4 bases and J by 1 base; unmatched bases: 3. The CDR3 nucleotides read TGTGCCAGCAGCGCCGGGACAGGGTCTGGAAACACCATATATTTT. Residues: CASSAGTGSGNTIYF.

The chain couples TRBV29-1 to TRBJ2-7, with a tentative D call TRBD2 (5 bases). CDR3 length equals 11 residues. Germline V lookup: CDR1 SQVTM, CDR2 ANQGSEA. With 6 bases removed from V and 9 bases from J, the gap between germline ends came to 15 bases. In DNA form, the CDR3 reads TGCAGCGTCGGGGTCTCGAGTGTGCAGTACTTC. Translation gives CSVGVSSVQYF.

This clone was detected once. This rearrangement joins TRBV7-8 to TRBJ1-5, with a weak D call TRBD1 (6 bases). The germline V and J ends were trimmed by 1 base and 5 bases, with 21 bases remaining between them. The CDR3 is 18 amino acids. Germline CDR1 SGHVS, CDR2 FQNEAQ. CDR3 amino acids: CASSLGGRGQGTYQPQHF. The CDR3 DNA reads TGTGCCAGCAGCTTAGGGGGTCGGGGTCAGGGGACATATCAGCCCCAGCATTTT.

The V gene is TRBV21-1, the J gene TRBJ1-5; the D call TRBD1 from the table was never checked on the DNA. TRBV21-1 is a pseudogene. The CDR3 totals 15 residues. For the CDR3, the DNA is TGTGCCAGCAGCAAAGCGGACAGGTTCAATCAGCCCCAGCATTTT. Residues: CASSKADRFNQPQHF.

The chain has TRBV4-1 and TRBJ2-2; D uncertain. This CDR3 has 14 amino acids. V gave up 1 base and J gave up 6 bases, with 9 bases separating them. Germline CDR1 and CDR2: MGHRA and YSYEKL. CDR3 protein: CASSQVEKSGELFF. The CDR3 DNA reads TGCGCCAGCAGCCAAGTTGAGAAATCCGGGGAGCTGTTTTTT.

V and J are TRBV28 and TRBJ2-5; 8 bases line up with TRBD2. Unmatched junction bases numbered 10, after V lost 5 bases and J lost 5 bases. The CDR3 is 15 residues long. CDR1 is MDHEN, CDR2 SYDVKM, per germline. CDR3 loop: CASSPQNGRVETQYF. The CDR3 nucleotides are TGTGCCAGCAGTCCTCAGAACGGGAGGGTTGAGACCCAGTACTTC. The whole variable domain, remainder taken from reference TRBV28 and TRBJ2-5, is DVKVTQSSRYLVKRTGEKVFLECVQDMDHENMFWYRQDPGLGLRLIYFSYDVKMKEKGDIPEGYSVSREKKERFSLILESASTNQTSMYLCASSPQNGRVETQYFGPGTRLLVL.

The chain combines TRBV30 with TRBJ2-3, with TRBD2 identical over 9 bases. Per germline, CDR1 GTSNPN and CDR2 SVGIG (reference sequence). After removal of 0 bases from V and 5 bases from J, the junction contained 6 bases not matched to a gene. The CDR3 length is 15 residues. This chain's CDR3 is CAWSVGSGRQDTQYF. Here the CDR3 DNA reads TGTGCCTGGAGTGTGGGTAGCGGGAGACAAGATACGCAGTATTTT.

V and J are TRBV4-1 and TRBJ2-5, with TRBD2 matching 15 bases. The DNA matches TRBJ2-7 better at its end, which makes the J call doubtful. This CDR3 is 17 amino acids long. Germline loops: CDR1 MGHRA, CDR2 YSYEKL. The CDR3 coding sequence is TGCGCCAGCAGCCAAGCATTAAGGACTAGCGGGAGGGGCGAGCAGTACTTC. Its translation: CASSQALRTSGRGEQYF.

The J gene is TRBJ1-3, the V gene TRBV18; a possible D gene is TRBD1 (5 bases). V was pared by 2 bases and J by 2 bases, with 16 bases between. Germline CDR1 and CDR2: KGHSH and LQKENI. The CDR3 has 17 amino acids. The CDR3 bases are TGTGCCAGCTCACCAGTCCCCACAACAGGCCCTGGAAACACCATATATTTT. Its translation is CASSPVPTTGPGNTIYF.

The rearrangement uses TRBV5-1 and TRBJ2-5; 8 bases are a match to TRBD1. This CDR3 has 15 amino acids. CDR1 SGHRS and CDR2 YFSETQ come from the germline V gene. V shed 0 bases, J shed 5 bases, and the junction held 6 bases outside the gene matches. The CDR3 DNA sequence: TGCGCCAGCAGCTTGGGCAGGGGGCGCCGGGAGACCCAGTACTTC. This codes for CASSLGRGRRETQYF.

The rearrangement links TRBV2 to TRBJ2-3, with TRBD2 matching 13 bases. In germline, CDR1 is SNHLY, CDR2 FYNNEI. CDR3 length: 15 amino acids. Losses at the gene ends were 10 bases for V and 5 bases for J; bases not matched to a gene: 9. CDR3 bases: TGTGCCACCACCGGGACTAGCGGGACTGTAGATACGCAGTATTTT. Encoded protein: CATTGTSGTVDTQYF.

The chain combines TRBV5-5 with TRBJ2-5; 9 bases line up with TRBD2. Germline V gives CDR1 SGHKS, CDR2 YYEKEE (reference sequence). This CDR3 is 17 amino acids long. The V gene end was trimmed by 0 bases and the J gene end by 4 bases; junction bases not matched to a gene: 10. Here the CDR3 reads CASSLELAGWYRETQYF. CDR3 in DNA: TGTGCCAGCAGCTTGGAGCTAGCGGGATGGTATCGAGAGACCCAGTACTTC. The variable domain in full, completed from reference TRBV5-5 and TRBJ2-5, reads DAGVTQSPTHLIKTRGQQVTLRCSPISGHKSVSWYQQVLGQGPQFIFQYYEKEERGRGNFPDRFSARQFPNYSSELNVNALLLGDSALYLCASSLELAGWYRETQYFGPGTRLLVL.

This chain connects TRBV7-8 to TRBJ2-7, with TRBD1 identical over 9 bases. The CDR3 contains 17 residues. J lost 5 bases, V lost 2 bases, and 13 bases had no gene match. Germline lookup yields CDR1 SGHVS and CDR2 FQNEAQ. The CDR3 sequence is CASSLKKRGQGWHEQYF. The CDR3 DNA sequence: TGTGCCAGCAGCTTAAAAAAAAGGGGACAGGGTTGGCACGAGCAGTACTTC.

The chain employs TRBV14 and TRBJ1-1; D is ambiguous. V was shortened by 3 bases and J by 6 bases, with 14 bases between the two germline ends. Germline loops: CDR1 SGHDN, CDR2 FVKESK. The CDR3 loop spans 14 amino acids. The CDR3 protein is CASSHRSGTAEAFF. The CDR3 DNA reads TGTGCCAGCAGCCATCGAAGCGGTACGGCTGAAGCTTTCTTT. Looking up the rest from reference TRBV14 and TRBJ1-1 gives the full variable domain: EAGVTQFPSHSVIEKGQTVTLRCDPISGHDNLYWYRRVMGKEIKFLLHFVKESKQDESGMPNNRFLAERTGGTYSTLKVQPAELEDSGVYFCASSHRSGTAEAFFGQGTRLTVV.